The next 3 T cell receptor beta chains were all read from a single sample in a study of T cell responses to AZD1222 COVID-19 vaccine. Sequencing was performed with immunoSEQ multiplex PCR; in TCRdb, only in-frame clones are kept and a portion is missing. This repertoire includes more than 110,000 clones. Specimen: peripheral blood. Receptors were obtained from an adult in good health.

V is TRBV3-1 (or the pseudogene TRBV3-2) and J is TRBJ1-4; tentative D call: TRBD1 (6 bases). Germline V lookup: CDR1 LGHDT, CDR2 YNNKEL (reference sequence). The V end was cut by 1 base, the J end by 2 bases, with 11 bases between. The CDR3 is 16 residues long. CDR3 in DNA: TGTGCCAGCAGCCAAGGGGACATATCTACTAATGAAAAACTGTTTTTT. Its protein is CASSQGDISTNEKLFF.

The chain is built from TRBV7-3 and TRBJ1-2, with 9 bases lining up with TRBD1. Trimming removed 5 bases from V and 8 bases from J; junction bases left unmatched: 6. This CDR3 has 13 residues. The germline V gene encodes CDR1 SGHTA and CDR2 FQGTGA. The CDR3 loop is CASSPNTGGGYTF. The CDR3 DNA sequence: TGTGCCAGCAGCCCCAATACAGGGGGCGGCTACACCTTC.

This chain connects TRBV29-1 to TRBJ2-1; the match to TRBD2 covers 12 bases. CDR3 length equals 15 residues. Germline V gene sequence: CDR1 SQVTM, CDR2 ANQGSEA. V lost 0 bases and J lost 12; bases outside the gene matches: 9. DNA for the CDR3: TGCAGCGTTGAAGAGGGGCTAGCGGGGGGGCTCGGGCAGTTCTTC. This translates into CSVEEGLAGGLGQFF.